This TCR beta chain was captured by sequencing in a study of cytomegalovirus exposure and HLA in healthy donors. Study-wide results and caveats: The study flagged about 150 TCR beta chains as cytomegalovirus-associated. Sequencing depth roughly uniform across donors was assumed in presence/absence analyses.

Researchers ran the PCR with 60 Vbeta and 13 Jbeta primers. TCRdb keeps only in-frame clones here, not all; method: immunoSEQ multiplex PCR. The sample carries about 120,000 clones, more than 75% recorded once. A remark on this clone: Its antigen is undetermined.

Sequencing input: PBMCs. This sequence was found in a woman between 40 and 50 years old in good health and CMV-seropositive.

CDR3 in DNA: TGTGCCAGCTCACCGGGACAGAGGAATTCACCCCTCCACTTT. Translating it yields CASSPGQRNSPLHF. The chain has TRBV18 and TRBJ1-6, with 7 bases lining up with TRBD1. Germline V gene lookup returns CDR1 KGHSH and CDR2 LQKENI. The CDR3 is made up of 14 amino acids. Germline trimming cut 3 bases from V and 7 bases from J; bases unmatched to any gene: 3.